The clone carrying this T cell receptor beta chain was seen a single time. The sample comes from a study of blood T cell repertoires in COVID-19. Looking at the study overall: COVID-19 samples from acute and convalescent phases originated in the United States, Italy and Spain. Sample material is recorded as cDNA or gDNA derived from T cells, B-cell-depleted T cells, or PBMCs.

As originally analysed: Estimation of nucleated cell counts was performed using reference gene primer amplification. The method was immunoSEQ multiplex PCR; TCRdb's version includes in-frame clones alone and lacks a portion of them. V, J and clone size are taken as reported in that table, and D and trimming were inferred from the DNA itself. The sample has about 55,000 clones, approximately 91% seen once. The CDR3 runs to 14 residues. The V and J ends lost 3 bases and 0 bases, in that order; junction bases with no gene match: 1. Looked up from germline, CDR1 is LGHDT and CDR2 is YNNKEL (reference sequence).

J is TRBJ2-7 and V is TRBV3-1 (or the pseudogene TRBV3-2); 8 bases map to TRBD2. The sequence came from a man between 60 and 70 years old with active COVID-19. Input material: peripheral blood. The CDR3 DNA follows: TGTGCCAGCAGCCAGGGACTAGACTCCTACGAGCAGTACTTC. Protein product: CASSQGLDSYEQYF.